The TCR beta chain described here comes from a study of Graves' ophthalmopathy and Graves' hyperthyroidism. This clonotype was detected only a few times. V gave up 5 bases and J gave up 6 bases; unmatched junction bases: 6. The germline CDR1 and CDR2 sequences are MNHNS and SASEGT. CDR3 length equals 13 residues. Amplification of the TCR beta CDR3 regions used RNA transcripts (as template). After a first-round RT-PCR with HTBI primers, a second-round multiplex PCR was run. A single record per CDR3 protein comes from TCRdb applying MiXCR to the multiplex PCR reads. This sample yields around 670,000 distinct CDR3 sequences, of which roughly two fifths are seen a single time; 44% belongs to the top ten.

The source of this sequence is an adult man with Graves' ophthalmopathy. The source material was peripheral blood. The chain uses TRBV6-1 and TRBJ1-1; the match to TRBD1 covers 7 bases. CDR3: CASSSGQAPEAFF. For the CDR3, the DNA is TGTGCCAGCAGTTCCGGACAGGCCCCTGAAGCTTTCTTT.